The 19 T cell receptor beta chains in this list originate from one sample, sequenced in a study of T cell changes during pregnancy in multiple sclerosis. TCRdb keeps only in-frame clones here, not all; method: immunoSEQ multiplex PCR. This repertoire shows tens of thousands of clones, roughly 87% found once; its top ten account for roughly 1.1%. This specimen was CD4+ T cells from peripheral blood mononuclear cells, taken in the first trimester of pregnancy. Receptors were obtained from a female donor with multiple sclerosis, enrolled in a pregnancy study.

The rearrangement links TRBV7-9 to TRBJ2-7; TRBD2 might be the D (5 bases). The CDR3 loop spans 15 amino acids. V lost 2 bases, J lost 3 bases, and 14 bases lay in between. Germline V gives CDR1 SEHNR, CDR2 FQNEAQ (reference sequence). The CDR3 DNA is TGTGCCAGCAGCTTATGGGGTATCGGGGACTACGAGCAGTACTTC. It is translated as CASSLWGIGDYEQYF.

CDR3 loop: CASSLQGALGEQYF. DNA for the CDR3: TGTGCCAGCAGCTTACAGGGGGCGCTGGGAGAGCAGTACTTC. The chain joins TRBV7-8 to TRBJ2-7; 8 bases match TRBD1. The CDR3 contains 14 residues. The trim removed 2 bases at V and 7 bases at J, leaving 7 bases unmatched. Germline assignment: CDR1 SGHVS and CDR2 FQNEAQ.

V gene TRBV5-1 combines with J gene TRBJ2-3, with 14 nucleotides matching TRBD2. In germline, CDR1 is SGHRS, CDR2 YFSETQ. V shed 4 bases and J 6 bases; nucleotides not matched to a gene: 7. CDR3 size: 16 residues. Written as DNA, the CDR3 is TGCGCCAGCAGCGTAGGGACTAGCGGGAGTTGGGATACGCAGTATTTT. This codes for CASSVGTSGSWDTQYF.

The V and J genes are TRBV6-1 and TRBJ1-5; 9 nucleotides align to TRBD1. The CDR3 length is 15 residues. V was clipped by 4 bases and J by 7 bases; unmatched bases: 8. CDR1 is MNHNS, CDR2 SASEGT, per germline. The chain's CDR3 is CASSGRDRDKQPQHF. The CDR3 nucleotides are TGTGCCAGCAGTGGCCGGGACAGGGACAAACAGCCCCAGCATTTT.

The gene calls are TRBV10-3 and TRBJ2-7, with 14 bases fitting TRBD2. The CDR3 length is 15 residues. Germline trimming cut 2 bases from V and 5 bases from J; bases unmatched to any gene: 2. From germline, CDR1 is ENHRY and CDR2 SYGVKD. The CDR3 region is CAISEVGLAGDEQYF. The CDR3 DNA reads as TGTGCCATCAGTGAGGTGGGACTAGCGGGAGACGAGCAGTACTTC.

This chain's CDR3 is CASSLAEGLSEKLFF. In DNA form, the CDR3 reads TGCGCCAGCAGCTTGGCAGAGGGCCTAAGTGAAAAACTGTTTTTT. The chain has TRBV5-1 and TRBJ1-4; D gene unclear. CDR1 SGHRS and CDR2 YFSETQ come from the germline V gene. V was clipped by 0 bases and J by 7 bases, with 13 bases between them. This CDR3 contains 15 residues.

The J gene is TRBJ2-1, the V gene TRBV6-5, with 14 bases that match TRBD2. This CDR3 has 16 residues. V shed 2 bases, J shed 6 bases, and the junction held 3 bases outside the gene matches. Germline V gives CDR1 MNHEY, CDR2 SVGAGI. The CDR3 is CASSYGGTSGSNEQFF. The CDR3 DNA is TGTGCCAGCAGTTACGGTGGGACTAGCGGGAGCAATGAGCAGTTCTTC.

The V call is TRBV30, the J call TRBJ2-7; weak D call: TRBD1 (6 bases). CDR1 and CDR2 (germline): GTSNPN, SVGIG (reference sequence). The CDR3 spans 16 residues. V shed 0 bases and J shed 6 bases, with 21 bases lying between them. The CDR3 region has the DNA TGTGCCTGGAGTGTACGAGCCGGGCTGAGAGGGGGCGAGCAGTACTTC. It is translated as CAWSVRAGLRGGEQYF.

The chain is built from TRBV30 and TRBJ1-2, with 7 bases fitting TRBD1. V lost 2 bases and J lost 8; bases outside the gene matches: 11. CDR1 is GTSNPN, CDR2 SVGIG, per germline (reference sequence). The CDR3 length is 14 residues. The CDR3 sequence is CAWSFRQGRAGYTF. CDR3 DNA sequence: TGTGCCTGGAGTTTCCGACAGGGAAGGGCCGGCTACACCTTC.

The CDR3 DNA reads as TGCGCCAGCAGCTTGGGGCGTGGCGGGCCCTACAATGAGCAGTTCTTC. Residues: CASSLGRGGPYNEQFF. The chain links TRBV5-1 to TRBJ2-1; TRBD2 might be the D (5 bases). The V and J ends lost 0 bases and 2 bases respectively, with 12 bases between them. CDR1 is SGHRS and CDR2 is YFSETQ in the germline V gene. The CDR3 runs 16 residues.

The chain couples TRBV18 to TRBJ1-4; D possibly corresponds to TRBD1 (6 bases). The CDR3 length is 14 residues. Between the trimmed V and J ends, which lost 2 bases and 3 bases, there was a span of 7 bases. CDR1 is KGHSH and CDR2 is LQKENI in the germline V gene. CDR3 in DNA: TGTGCCAGCTCACCAAGGGGGTCTAATGAAAAACTGTTTTTT. Protein: CASSPRGSNEKLFF.

This sequence joins TRBV7-4 and TRBJ1-3; D is unresolved. This CDR3 has 13 amino acids. V dropped 1 base and J dropped 6 bases, with 7 bases sitting between them. The V gene's germline CDR1 is SGHVT and CDR2 SQSDAQ. The CDR3 bases are TGTGCCAGCAGCTTAGTACAGAAAAACACCATATATTTT. It encodes CASSLVQKNTIYF. Full variable domain (outside the CDR3, taken from reference TRBV7-4 and TRBJ1-3): GAGVSQSPRYKVAKRGRDVALRCDSISGHVTLYWYRQTLGQGSEVLTYSQSDAQRDKSGRPSGRFSAERPERSVSTLKIQRTEQGDSAVYLCASSLVQKNTIYFGEGSWLTVV.

The rearrangement uses TRBV28 and TRBJ2-7; TRBD1 aligns across 7 bases. With 5 bases clipped from V and 4 bases from J, the junction kept 8 bases outside the gene matches. The germline CDR1 and CDR2 sequences are MDHEN and SYDVKM. The CDR3 is 14 amino acids. This CDR3 is CASSPGQRTYEQYF. DNA of the CDR3: TGTGCCAGCAGTCCGGGACAGCGAACTTACGAGCAGTACTTC.

This chain connects TRBV4-1 to TRBJ2-7; 9 bases match TRBD1. The CDR3 spans 16 residues. V dropped 4 bases and J dropped 1; count of bases not matched to a gene: 8. Germline loops: CDR1 MGHRA, CDR2 YSYEKL. The DNA for the CDR3 is TGCGCCAGCAGCCGATTAGGACAGGGGAGTTCCTACGAGCAGTACTTC. Its translation: CASSRLGQGSSYEQYF.

The chain combines TRBV5-1 with TRBJ2-7; 9 nucleotides align to TRBD2. Germline V gene lookup returns CDR1 SGHRS and CDR2 YFSETQ. V shed 4 bases, J shed 4 bases, and the junction held 15 bases outside the gene matches. CDR3 size: 17 residues. CDR3 sequence: CASSLSAGSGSAYEQYF. The CDR3 coding sequence is TGCGCCAGCAGCCTGTCCGCGGGTAGCGGGAGCGCATACGAGCAGTACTTC.

The chain links TRBV7-2 to TRBJ1-1; a weak D match, TRBD1 (5 bases). Germline V gene data show CDR1 as SGHTA and CDR2 as FQGNSA. The CDR3 consists of 14 residues. Trimming removed 6 bases at V and 0 bases at J, with 11 bases between. The CDR3 DNA follows: TGTGCCAGCAGTTGGACACTAATGAACACTGAAGCTTTCTTT. Translating gives CASSWTLMNTEAFF. Full variable domain (rest looked up from reference TRBV7-2 and TRBJ1-1): GAGVSQSPSNKVTEKGKDVELRCDPISGHTALYWYRQSLGQGLEFLIYFQGNSAPDKSGLPSDRFSAERTGGSVSTLTIQRTQQEDSAVYLCASSWTLMNTEAFFGQGTRLTVV.

To note about this clone: A read error may produce the germline difference seen at one junction end. This chain joins TRBV6-5 and TRBJ2-3; D is perhaps TRBD1 (7 bases). The germline gives CDR1 MNHEY, CDR2 SVGAGI. The CDR3 has 16 residues. In DNA, the CDR3 is TGTGCCAGCAGTTACGGTTTTCAGGGGGGAACAGATGCGCAGTATTTT. Translated, it gives CASSYGFQGGTDAQYF.

This CDR3 is CASSPWTSGIPGELFF. CDR3 nucleotides: TGCGCCAGCAGCCCTTGGACTAGCGGGATCCCCGGGGAGCTGTTTTTT. V and J are TRBV4-1 and TRBJ2-2; 12 positions match TRBD2. V lost 4 bases to trimming and J lost 6 bases; unmatched junction nucleotides: 6. Germline assignment: CDR1 MGHRA and CDR2 YSYEKL. This CDR3 contains 16 residues.

This chain uses TRBV27 with TRBJ2-1; TRBD1 aligns across 9 bases. J lost 7 bases, V lost 6 bases, and 19 bases had no gene match. The CDR3 has 18 amino acids. Per germline, CDR1 MNHEY and CDR2 SMNVEV (reference sequence). CDR3 bases: TGTGCCAGCAGCCATCCCTCCACCGGGACAGGGTATTCGAATGAGCAGTTCTTC. Translation: CASSHPSTGTGYSNEQFF.